These 6 T cell receptor beta chains share one sample of origin, sequenced in a study of read filtering for tumor transcriptome and immune sequencing. This library used roughly 0.4 ug RNA and molecular barcoded adaptors spanning alpha/delta and beta/gamma chains. TCRdb ran MiXCR on the reads and lists one entry per CDR3 protein. The table lists 60,000 or so distinct CDR3 sequences, roughly 20% of them singletons, with approximately 11% in the top ten. Specimen: a population of CD138-negative cells sorted from bone marrow. These receptors were obtained from a donor aged 40 or over with multiple myeloma.

This clonotype was observed a few times. In DNA, the CDR3 is TGTGCCAGCAGTGGACGGACCCAGTACTTC. Amino acid sequence: CASSGRTQYF. The genes are TRBV2 and TRBJ2-5; the D is unclear. This CDR3 spans 10 amino acids. V was clipped by 4 bases and J by 7 bases, with 4 bases between them. Germline CDR1 and CDR2: SNHLY and FYNNEI. The full variable domain, completed using reference TRBV2 and TRBJ2-5, is EPEVTQTPSHQVTQMGQEVILRCVPISNHLYFYWYRQILGQKVEFLVSFYNNEISEKSEIFDDQFSVERPDGSNFTLKIRSTKLEDSAMYFCASSGRTQYFGPGTRLLVL.

This clonotype was seen repeatedly, ten times or more. The gene calls are TRBV24-1 and TRBJ2-1; D might be TRBD1 or TRBD2, each matching 6 bases. Trimming took 3 bases from V and 5 from J, leaving 16 bases between them. In germline, CDR1 is KGHDR, CDR2 SFDVKD. CDR3 length: 16 residues. CDR3: CATSDPRGVRDNEQFF. The CDR3 DNA follows: TGTGCCACCAGTGATCCTAGGGGGGTAAGGGACAATGAGCAGTTCTTC.

This clonotype has ten or more counts. The chain has TRBV20-1 and TRBJ2-1, with TRBD2 matching 10 bases. In germline, CDR1 is DFQATT, CDR2 SNEGSKA (reference sequence). The length of the CDR3 is 15 residues. After removal of 0 bases from V and 7 bases from J, the junction contained 6 bases not matched to a gene. CDR3 nucleotide sequence: TGCAGTGCTAGAGATGCAAGCGGGGGGGCTAATGAGCAGTTCTTC. Its protein product is CSARDASGGANEQFF.

As regards this clonotype: Given a much more abundant clone one base away, this may be a read error. J is TRBJ2-2 and V is TRBV19; tentatively, D is TRBD2 (5 bases). The CDR3 loop spans 15 amino acids. CDR1 LNHDA and CDR2 SQIVND come from the germline V gene (reference sequence). The CDR3 DNA is TGTACCAGTAGTGCACACCGGGGAAGCAGCGGGGAGCTGTTTTTT. Its protein is CTSSAHRGSSGELFF.

This chain joins TRBV20-1 and TRBJ2-5, with TRBD2 as a possible D gene (5 bases). V lost 7 bases and J lost 9, with 21 bases in between. The germline CDR1 and CDR2 sequences are DFQATT and SNEGSKA (reference sequence). The CDR3 has 13 residues. CDR3 DNA: TGCAGTGTCCGGCTTGGACTGGGAACGGCCCAGTACTTC. It specifies CSVRLGLGTAQYF.

Remarks on this clonotype: A much larger clone differs from this one at a single base, so this may be a read error. The chain recombines TRBV20-1 with TRBJ2-5; D may correspond to TRBD1 or TRBD2 (5 bases each). This CDR3 comprises 17 residues. CDR1 DFQATT and CDR2 SNEGSKA come from the germline V gene (reference sequence). V was trimmed by 3 bases and J by 4 bases, leaving 24 bases between them. The CDR3 region is CSASSGRASAIRETQYF. CDR3 DNA: TGCAGTGCTAGTTCGGGGCGGGCGTCCGCAATCAGAGAGACCCAGTACTTC.